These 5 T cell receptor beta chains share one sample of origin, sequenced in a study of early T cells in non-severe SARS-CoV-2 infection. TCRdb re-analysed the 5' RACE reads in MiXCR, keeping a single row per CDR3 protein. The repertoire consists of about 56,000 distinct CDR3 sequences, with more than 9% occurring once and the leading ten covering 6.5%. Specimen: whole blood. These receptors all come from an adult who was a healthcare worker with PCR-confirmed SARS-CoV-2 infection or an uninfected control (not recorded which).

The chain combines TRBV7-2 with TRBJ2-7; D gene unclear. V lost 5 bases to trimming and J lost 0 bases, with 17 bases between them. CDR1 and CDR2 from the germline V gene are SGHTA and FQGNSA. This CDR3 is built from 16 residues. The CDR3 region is CASSPSARLSSYEQYF. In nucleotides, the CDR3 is TGTGCCAGCAGCCCAAGTGCGAGGCTTAGCTCCTACGAGCAGTACTTC. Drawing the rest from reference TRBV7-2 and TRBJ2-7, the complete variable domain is GAGVSQSPSNKVTEKGKDVELRCDPISGHTALYWYRQSLGQGLEFLIYFQGNSAPDKSGLPSDRFSAERTGGSVSTLTIQRTQQEDSAVYLCASSPSARLSSYEQYFGPGTRLTVT.

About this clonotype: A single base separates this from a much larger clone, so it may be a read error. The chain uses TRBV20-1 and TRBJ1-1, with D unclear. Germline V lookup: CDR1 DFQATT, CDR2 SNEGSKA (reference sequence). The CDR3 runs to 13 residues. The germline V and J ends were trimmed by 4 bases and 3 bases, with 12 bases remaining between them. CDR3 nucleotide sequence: TGCAGTGCTACCCCGACCGTCTACACTGAAGCTTTCTTT. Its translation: CSATPTVYTEAFF.

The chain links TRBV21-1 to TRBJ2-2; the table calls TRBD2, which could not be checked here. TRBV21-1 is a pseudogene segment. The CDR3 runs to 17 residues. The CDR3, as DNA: TGTGCCAGCAGCAAAAGGACTAGCGGTGTGAACACCGGGGAGCTGTTTTTT. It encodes CASSKRTSGVNTGELFF.

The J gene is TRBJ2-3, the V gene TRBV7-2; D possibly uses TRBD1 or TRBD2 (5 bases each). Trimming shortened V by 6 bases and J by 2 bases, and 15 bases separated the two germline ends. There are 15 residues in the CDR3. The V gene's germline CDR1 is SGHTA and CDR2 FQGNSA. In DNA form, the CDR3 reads TGTGCCAGCAGTTTCCGGGGCAGCTACACAGATACGCAGTATTTT. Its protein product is CASSFRGSYTDTQYF.

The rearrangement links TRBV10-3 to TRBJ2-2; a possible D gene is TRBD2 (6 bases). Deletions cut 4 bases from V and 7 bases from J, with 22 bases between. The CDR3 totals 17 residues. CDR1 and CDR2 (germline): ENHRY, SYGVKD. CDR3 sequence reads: CAISGTSSRGSGGELFF. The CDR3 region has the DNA TGTGCCATCAGTGGAACCTCATCCCGGGGGTCGGGCGGGGAGCTGTTTTTT.